This entry lists 27 T cell receptor beta chains sequenced from one sample in a study of cytomegalovirus exposure and HLA in healthy donors. The study ran its PCR with 60 Vbeta and 13 Jbeta primers. TCRdb keeps only in-frame clones here, not all; method: immunoSEQ multiplex PCR. The table includes about 200,000 clones, 60% to 85% detected once. The sample taken for sequencing was PBMCs. These receptors came from a man in his forties in good health and CMV-seronegative.

The gene calls are TRBV5-1 and TRBJ1-6; TRBD1 aligns across 7 bases. The germline CDR1 and CDR2 sequences are SGHRS and YFSETQ. This CDR3 comprises 18 residues. V lost 4 bases to trimming and J lost 0 bases; unmatched junction nucleotides: 10. In DNA form, the CDR3 reads TGCGCCAGCAGCGGCGGGGACAGCCCGAGCTCCTATAATTCACCCCTCCACTTT. This codes for CASSGGDSPSSYNSPLHF.

The V and J genes are TRBV25-1 and TRBJ1-6, with 7 bases identical to TRBD1. This CDR3 comprises 16 residues. The trim removed 0 bases at V and 8 bases at J, leaving 7 bases unmatched. The germline V gene encodes CDR1 MGHDK and CDR2 SYGVNS. The CDR3 DNA follows: TGTGCCAGCAGTGAATACTCGGGCAGGGGGTATTCACCCCTCCACTTT. This codes for CASSEYSGRGYSPLHF.

The rearrangement links TRBV9 to TRBJ1-2; TRBD1 aligns across 7 bases. The CDR3 is 15 amino acids. Germline CDR1 reads SGDLS; CDR2 reads YYNGEE. The trim removed 0 bases at V and 5 bases at J, leaving 7 bases unmatched. DNA for the CDR3: TGTGCCAGCAGCGTAGTTGTTACAGGGGAGTATGGCTACACCTTC. Its protein product is CASSVVVTGEYGYTF.

There are a few counts of this clone. A junction end diverges from the germline sequence, so it may reflect a read error. This chain links TRBV7-9 with TRBJ2-2, with a possible D match to TRBD2 (5 bases). CDR3 length: 18 residues. The V gene's germline CDR1 is SEHNR and CDR2 FQNEAQ (reference sequence). The CDR3 bases are TGTTCCAGCAGCTTAGCGTGGGGAGCCCTTAGGAGTACCGGGGAGCTGTTTTTT. Protein sequence: CSSSLAWGALRSTGELFF. The full variable domain, with the rest looked up from reference TRBV7-9 and TRBJ2-2, is DTGVSQNPRHKITKRGQNVTFRCDPISEHNRLYWYRQTLGQGPEFLTYFQNEAQLEKSRLLSDRFSAERPKGSFSTLEIQRTEQGDSAMYLCSSSLAWGALRSTGELFFGEGSRLTVL.

This chain connects TRBV4-1 to TRBJ1-1; tentative D call: TRBD1 (5 bases). The germline V gene has CDR1 MGHRA and CDR2 YSYEKL. The CDR3 runs to 18 residues. The ends were cut back, 0 bases at V and 1 base at J, with 18 bases in the middle. In DNA form, the CDR3 reads TGCGCCAGCAGCCAAGAGGAACTAGCGGGGGTAGGGAACACTGAAGCTTTCTTT. This sequence encodes CASSQEELAGVGNTEAFF.

This chain uses TRBV11-2 with TRBJ2-5; tentative D call: TRBD1 (6 bases). In germline, CDR1 is SGHAT, CDR2 FQNNGV. CDR3 length: 15 residues. V dropped 5 bases and J dropped 4 bases, with 17 bases sitting between them. CDR3 sequence (DNA): TGTGCCAGCAGCACCGCAGGGGAACCAACAGAGACCCAGTACTTC. Protein product: CASSTAGEPTETQYF.

The rearrangement joins TRBV7-6 to TRBJ2-1, with 9 bases matching TRBD2. This CDR3 has 14 amino acids. V dropped 6 bases and J dropped 4; count of bases not matched to a gene: 4. Germline CDR1 is SGHVS and CDR2 is FNYEAQ. The DNA of the CDR3 is TGTGCCAGCAGGGTAGCGGGGGATTACAATGAGCAGTTCTTC. This sequence encodes CASRVAGDYNEQFF.

The V and J genes are TRBV10-3 and TRBJ1-5; 7 nucleotides match TRBD1. The CDR3 extends over 16 amino acids. J gave up 0 bases and V 0 bases, and 2 bases lay outside the gene matches. The germline V gene has CDR1 ENHRY and CDR2 SYGVKD. The CDR3 DNA sequence: TGTGCCATCAGTGAGTCTACAGGGGATAGCAATCAGCCCCAGCATTTT. As protein: CAISESTGDSNQPQHF.

The V and J genes are TRBV19 and TRBJ2-2; no firm D call. CDR3 size: 15 residues. Germline CDR1 reads LNHDA; CDR2 reads SQIVND (reference sequence). Trimming cost V 9 bases and J 2 bases, with 16 bases left between them. The chain's CDR3 is CASLLRGRNTGELFF. For the CDR3, the DNA is TGTGCCAGCCTTCTCAGAGGCAGAAACACCGGGGAGCTGTTTTTT.

This clone was counted ten times or more. The chain has TRBV6-1 and TRBJ2-1; 11 positions agree with TRBD2. V lost 1 base to trimming and J lost 4 bases; unmatched junction nucleotides: 0. The CDR3 has 15 amino acids. CDR1 MNHNS and CDR2 SASEGT come from the germline V gene. Here the CDR3 reads CASSEVAGGYNEQFF. CDR3 DNA sequence: TGTGCCAGCAGTGAAGTAGCGGGAGGGTACAATGAGCAGTTCTTC.

The gene calls are TRBV14 and TRBJ2-3, with unresolved D. Trimming shortened V by 0 bases and J by 1 base, and 11 bases separated the two germline ends. The CDR3 covers 16 residues. The germline gives CDR1 SGHDN, CDR2 FVKESK. CDR3 residues: CASSQEYNSRTDTQYF. The CDR3 DNA reads TGTGCCAGCAGCCAAGAGTATAACTCACGCACAGATACGCAGTATTTT.

This rearrangement joins TRBV25-1 to TRBJ2-5; tentatively, D is TRBD2 (6 bases). The end of the DNA is better explained by TRBJ2-7, so the J call may be wrong. The germline V gene encodes CDR1 MGHDK and CDR2 SYGVNS. The CDR3 is 14 residues long. The CDR3 coding sequence is TGTGCCAGCATGGCGGGCCAGGACTACTACGAGCAGTACTTC. It encodes CASMAGQDYYEQYF.

The chain is built from TRBV7-9 and TRBJ1-1; unclear D gene. V was clipped by 1 base and J by 6 bases, with 12 bases between them. The germline CDR1 and CDR2 sequences are SEHNR and FQNEAQ (reference sequence). The CDR3 spans 14 residues. The CDR3 sequence: CASSLVGEGPEAFF. The CDR3 region has the DNA TGTGCCAGCAGCTTAGTTGGGGAGGGCCCTGAAGCTTTCTTT.

J is TRBJ2-1 and V is TRBV11-2; TRBD2 matches at 15 bases. The CDR3 totals 16 residues. V shed 5 bases, J shed 7 bases, and the junction held 6 bases outside the gene matches. Germline V gene data show CDR1 as SGHAT and CDR2 as FQNNGV. In DNA form, the CDR3 reads TGTGCCAGCAGCCTGGGACTAGCGGGGGGTCGGAATGAGCAGTTCTTC. Amino acid sequence: CASSLGLAGGRNEQFF.

V is TRBV12-5 and J is TRBJ2-4, with a tentative D call TRBD2 (6 bases). The CDR3 contains 14 residues. Between the trimmed V and J ends, which lost 4 bases and 8 bases, there was a span of 15 bases. Germline-derived CDR1 and CDR2 are LGHNT and FRNRAP. This CDR3 is CASGYRGLEDIQYF. CDR3 nucleotides: TGTGCTAGTGGTTATCGGGGGTTGGAGGACATTCAGTACTTC.

The CDR3 region has the DNA TGCAGTGCTGACCCAGGGGCCGGCTACACCTTC. Its translation: CSADPGAGYTF. V gene TRBV20-1 combines with J gene TRBJ1-2; the D gene is possibly TRBD1 (6 bases). V shed 5 bases and J shed 8 bases, with 12 bases lying between them. Germline V gene sequence: CDR1 DFQATT, CDR2 SNEGSKA (reference sequence). The CDR3 runs to 11 residues.

The count of this clone is one. The chain recombines TRBV5-1 with TRBJ1-4; TRBD1 aligns across 10 bases. The V and J ends lost 2 bases and 8 bases, in that order; junction bases with no gene match: 21. This CDR3 has 20 amino acids. Per germline, CDR1 SGHRS and CDR2 YFSETQ. CDR3 nucleotide sequence: TGCGCCAGCAGCTTACGACCCGCCGGGACAGGGGCTCGGAATGGAGAAAAACTGTTTTTT. Its protein is CASSLRPAGTGARNGEKLFF.

The V call is TRBV6-5, the J call TRBJ1-1, with 8 bases aligning to TRBD1. V gave up 6 bases and J gave up 4 bases; unmatched junction bases: 4. The length of the CDR3 is 13 residues. Germline V gene sequence: CDR1 MNHEY, CDR2 SVGAGI. Here the CDR3 reads CASRKTGGTEAFF. Written as DNA, the CDR3 is TGTGCCAGCAGAAAAACAGGGGGCACTGAAGCTTTCTTT.

The gene calls are TRBV7-9 and TRBJ2-1, with 8 positions matching TRBD2. Germline values: CDR1 SEHNR, CDR2 FQNEAQ (reference sequence). Losses at the gene ends were 6 bases for V and 6 bases for J; bases not matched to a gene: 13. This CDR3 is built from 16 residues. The CDR3 DNA reads as TGTGCCAGCAGTCCACGGACTAGCTACCCCTCCAATGAGCAGTTCTTC. Protein product: CASSPRTSYPSNEQFF.

V is TRBV18 and J is TRBJ1-1; 7 bases fit TRBD1. Losses at the gene ends were 4 bases for V and 3 bases for J; bases not matched to a gene: 11. Germline CDR1 and CDR2: KGHSH and LQKENI. This CDR3 region has 16 residues. The CDR3 DNA follows: TGTGCCAGCTCACTACTTCAAACAGGGGCGGACACTGAAGCTTTCTTT. Translation gives CASSLLQTGADTEAFF.

V is TRBV15 and J is TRBJ1-1; D might be TRBD1 (5 bases). The V and J ends lost 2 bases and 0 bases respectively, with 10 bases between them. CDR1 is LNHNV and CDR2 is YYDKDF in the germline V gene (reference sequence). The CDR3 totals 15 residues. Here the CDR3 DNA reads TGTGCCACCAGCAGACTGGGGGGAATGAACACTGAAGCTTTCTTT. It yields the protein CATSRLGGMNTEAFF.

This chain joins TRBV29-1 and TRBJ1-2; possible D gene TRBD1, 6 bases. V was cut by 4 bases and J by 8 bases, with 14 bases left in between. The CDR3 has 12 amino acids. Germline CDR1 reads SQVTM; CDR2 reads ANQGSEA. The CDR3 DNA reads TGCAGCGTTGTTAGTGCGGGGGCAGGCTACACCTTC. Translation: CSVVSAGAGYTF.

CDR3 amino acids: CASSLETKRNTEAFF. The DNA for the CDR3 is TGTGCCAGCAGCTTGGAAACCAAGAGGAACACTGAAGCTTTCTTT. This chain uses TRBV5-6 with TRBJ1-1; D is unresolved. The V end lost 0 bases, the J end lost 1 base, and 10 bases lay between the germline ends. The germline gives CDR1 SGHDT, CDR2 YYEEEE. This CDR3 has 15 amino acids. Full variable domain (remainder filled in from reference TRBV5-6 and TRBJ1-1): DAGVTQSPTHLIKTRGQQVTLRCSPKSGHDTVSWYQQALGQGPQFIFQYYEEEERQRGNFPDRFSGHQFPNYSSELNVNALLLGDSALYLCASSLETKRNTEAFFGQGTRLTVV.

The chain carries TRBV11-1 and TRBJ2-2; TRBD2 aligns across 7 bases. CDR1 and CDR2 (germline): SGHAT, FQDESV (reference sequence). This CDR3 has 15 amino acids. Trimming cost V 5 bases and J 6 bases; bases outside gene matches: 9. The CDR3, as DNA: TGTGCCAGCAGCGATAAGGGGAGGGTCCCCGGGGAGCTGTTTTTT. This translates into CASSDKGRVPGELFF.

V and J are TRBV9 and TRBJ1-1, with 10 bases identical to TRBD1. Germline CDR1 and CDR2: SGDLS and YYNGEE. This CDR3 spans 17 amino acids. Trimming cost V 3 bases and J 4 bases; bases outside gene matches: 12. The CDR3: CASSASLIDRGPTEAFF. CDR3 nucleotide sequence: TGTGCCAGCAGCGCGTCGCTGATTGACAGGGGGCCCACTGAAGCTTTCTTT. The full variable domain, its missing parts supplied by reference TRBV9 and TRBJ1-1, is DSGVTQTPKHLITATGQRVTLRCSPRSGDLSVYWYQQSLDQGLQFLIQYYNGEERAKGNILERFSAQQFPDLHSELNLSSLELGDSALYFCASSASLIDRGPTEAFFGQGTRLTVV.

The V gene is TRBV6-4, the J gene TRBJ2-1; D ambiguous. Trimming took 0 bases from V and 6 from J, leaving 6 bases between them. The CDR3 totals 13 residues. Looked up from germline, CDR1 is MRHNA and CDR2 is SNTAGT. CDR3 nucleotide sequence: TGTGCCAGCAGTGACTCTTATTTCAATGAGCAGTTCTTC. The encoded protein is CASSDSYFNEQFF.

The CDR3 loop is CASSPGGIYEQYF. The CDR3 DNA follows: TGTGCCAGCAGCCCTGGGGGGATTTACGAGCAGTACTTC. The chain combines TRBV5-6 with TRBJ2-7; D is perhaps TRBD2 (6 bases). This CDR3 is 13 amino acids long. The germline gives CDR1 SGHDT, CDR2 YYEEEE. V was shortened by 4 bases and J by 4 bases, with 12 bases between the two germline ends.